The 15 T cell receptor beta chains presented below share a single source sample, sequenced in a study of blood T cell repertoires in COVID-19. Profiling relied on immunoSEQ multiplex PCR, and the TCRdb table lists in-frame clones only, not all of them. This table has 72,000 or so clones, 88% appearing once. The sequenced sample consisted of peripheral blood. The receptors were gathered from a man aged 50 to 60 with active COVID-19.

The chain has TRBV2 and TRBJ1-2; tentative D call: TRBD1 (5 bases). The V end lost 6 bases, the J end lost 8 bases, and 19 bases lay between the germline ends. Per the germline V gene, CDR1 is SNHLY and CDR2 is FYNNEI. This CDR3 is 14 amino acids long. The CDR3 nucleotides read TGTGCCAGCAGACCGACAGCGCCTTTGGGGGGCTACACCTTC. Translating gives CASRPTAPLGGYTF.

The V call is TRBV5-4, the J call TRBJ2-2, with 11 bases fitting TRBD2. Per the germline V gene, CDR1 is SGHNT and CDR2 is YYREEE (reference sequence). The CDR3 sequence is 16 residues long. J was trimmed by 7 bases and V by 3 bases; bases with no gene match: 8. CDR3 loop: CASSYSGRAARGELFF. The CDR3 DNA follows: TGTGCCAGCAGCTATAGCGGGAGGGCCGCGCGCGGGGAGCTGTTTTTT. Variable domain in full (rest from reference TRBV5-4 and TRBJ2-2): ETGVTQSPTHLIKTRGQQVTLRCSSQSGHNTVSWYQQALGQGPQFIFQYYREEENGRGNFPPRFSGLQFPNYSSELNVNALELDDSALYLCASSYSGRAARGELFFGEGSRLTVL.

The chain carries TRBV28 and TRBJ1-1; 8 bases map to TRBD1. The V gene's germline CDR1 is MDHEN and CDR2 SYDVKM. CDR3 length: 13 amino acids. Trimming removed 6 bases from V and 5 bases from J; junction bases left unmatched: 5. DNA of the CDR3: TGTGCCAGCAGCCCCGGACAGGGTACTGAAGCTTTCTTT. It specifies CASSPGQGTEAFF.

The V and J genes are TRBV5-6 and TRBJ1-2; possibly TRBD1 for D (5 bases). V lost 5 bases and J 8 bases, leaving 10 bases between the germline ends. Germline V CDR1 and CDR2: SGHDT, YYEEEE. The CDR3 has 11 amino acids. The CDR3 DNA follows: TGTGCCAGCAGTCTCGGGGGAGGCTACACCTTC. It translates to CASSLGGGYTF.

The J gene is TRBJ2-1, the V gene TRBV27; 11 bases map to TRBD1. Germline lookup yields CDR1 MNHEY and CDR2 SMNVEV (reference sequence). CDR3 length: 17 residues. Trimming removed 5 bases from V and 1 base from J; junction bases left unmatched: 7. The CDR3 sequence: CASSPGTGGWSYNEQFF. CDR3 nucleotides: TGTGCCAGCAGTCCGGGGACAGGGGGTTGGTCCTACAATGAGCAGTTCTTC.

The chain recombines TRBV7-3 with TRBJ2-1; possible D gene TRBD2, 5 bases. Between the trimmed V and J ends, which lost 1 base and 6 bases, there was a span of 13 bases. CDR1 and CDR2 (germline): SGHTA, FQGTGA. The CDR3 is 15 residues long. In DNA, the CDR3 is TGTGCCAGCAGCTTAAACGGGGTTAAGTCCAATGAGCAGTTCTTC. Encoded protein: CASSLNGVKSNEQFF.

The chain recombines TRBV4-3 with TRBJ1-2; 8 bases map to TRBD1. The CDR3 sequence is 17 residues long. Losses at the gene ends were 3 bases for V and 4 bases for J; bases not matched to a gene: 13. Germline values: CDR1 LGHNA, CDR2 YSLEER. The CDR3, as DNA: TGCGCCAGCAGCCATCAGGACAGGGACTCCGCGCTCTATGGCTACACCTTC. It is translated as CASSHQDRDSALYGYTF.

A single count supports this clone. The chain employs TRBV20-1 and TRBJ1-1, with TRBD1 matching over 7 bases. After removal of 3 bases from V and 5 bases from J, the junction contained 9 bases not matched to a gene. This CDR3 region has 14 residues. Germline assignment: CDR1 DFQATT and CDR2 SNEGSKA (reference sequence). DNA for the CDR3: TGCAGTGCTAGTAAGGGGGCACGGGTAACTGAAGCTTTCTTT. It encodes CSASKGARVTEAFF.

The chain links TRBV5-6 to TRBJ2-7; D might be TRBD1 (5 bases). Trimming shortened V by 5 bases and J by 5 bases, and 14 bases separated the two germline ends. Looked up from germline, CDR1 is SGHDT and CDR2 is YYEEEE. CDR3 length: 13 residues. As DNA, the CDR3 is TGTGCCAGCAGTTTAGACAGTGGGGACGAGCAGTACTTC. Translation gives CASSLDSGDEQYF. The variable domain in full, completed from reference TRBV5-6 and TRBJ2-7, reads DAGVTQSPTHLIKTRGQQVTLRCSPKSGHDTVSWYQQALGQGPQFIFQYYEEEERQRGNFPDRFSGHQFPNYSSELNVNALLLGDSALYLCASSLDSGDEQYFGPGTRLTVT.

This clone was counted once. This chain links TRBV3-1 (or the pseudogene TRBV3-2) with TRBJ2-7, with D maybe TRBD2 (6 bases). Germline V gene lookup returns CDR1 LGHDT and CDR2 YNNKEL (reference sequence). CDR3 length: 15 residues. Trimming stripped 1 base from V and 7 bases from J, with 17 bases between. CDR3 sequence: CASSQVPGERREQYF. The CDR3 nucleotides read TGTGCCAGCAGCCAAGTTCCGGGGGAGCGGCGAGAGCAGTACTTC.

The rearrangement joins TRBV18 to TRBJ1-3, with a weak D call TRBD1 (5 bases). Trimming stripped 3 bases from V and 2 bases from J, with 11 bases between. The CDR3 covers 15 residues. Germline CDR1 and CDR2: KGHSH and LQKENI. CDR3 nucleotide sequence: TGTGCCAGCTCACCTCAGGGAAATGCTGGAAACACCATATATTTT. Translated: CASSPQGNAGNTIYF.

The V call is TRBV24-1, the J call TRBJ2-1; D might be TRBD2 (6 bases). The germline V gene encodes CDR1 KGHDR and CDR2 SFDVKD. V was shortened by 3 bases and J by 10 bases, with 12 bases between the two germline ends. The CDR3 runs 13 residues. CDR3 sequence (DNA): TGTGCCACCAGTGATACTCTAGCGCTGGAGCAGTTCTTC. Protein product: CATSDTLALEQFF.

This clone came up once. The chain recombines TRBV29-1 with TRBJ2-1, with 10 bases fitting TRBD2. This CDR3 comprises 17 residues. V dropped 8 bases and J dropped 0; count of bases not matched to a gene: 13. Germline V CDR1 and CDR2: SQVTM, ANQGSEA. CDR3 protein: CSPKGLSGGYSYNEQFF. Written as DNA, the CDR3 is TGCAGCCCTAAGGGGCTTAGCGGGGGGTACTCCTACAATGAGCAGTTCTTC.

The CDR3 region is CASSLGGVRETQYF. CDR3 coding DNA: TGCGCCAGCAGCTTGGGCGGGGTCAGGGAGACCCAGTACTTC. The genes are TRBV5-1 and TRBJ2-5; D might be TRBD2 (6 bases). There are 14 residues in the CDR3. The germline V and J ends were trimmed by 0 bases and 5 bases, with 11 bases remaining between them. CDR1 and CDR2 from the germline V gene are SGHRS and YFSETQ.

This chain connects TRBV4-1 to TRBJ2-7, with D perhaps matching TRBD2 (6 bases). V was pared by 3 bases and J by 2 bases, with 35 bases between. The CDR3 has 22 residues. The V gene's germline CDR1 is MGHRA and CDR2 YSYEKL. The CDR3: CASSQAPNTGTSPIIRPYEQYF. The CDR3 DNA reads as TGCGCCAGCAGCCAGGCGCCCAATACCGGGACTTCTCCCATAATTCGACCCTACGAGCAGTACTTC.